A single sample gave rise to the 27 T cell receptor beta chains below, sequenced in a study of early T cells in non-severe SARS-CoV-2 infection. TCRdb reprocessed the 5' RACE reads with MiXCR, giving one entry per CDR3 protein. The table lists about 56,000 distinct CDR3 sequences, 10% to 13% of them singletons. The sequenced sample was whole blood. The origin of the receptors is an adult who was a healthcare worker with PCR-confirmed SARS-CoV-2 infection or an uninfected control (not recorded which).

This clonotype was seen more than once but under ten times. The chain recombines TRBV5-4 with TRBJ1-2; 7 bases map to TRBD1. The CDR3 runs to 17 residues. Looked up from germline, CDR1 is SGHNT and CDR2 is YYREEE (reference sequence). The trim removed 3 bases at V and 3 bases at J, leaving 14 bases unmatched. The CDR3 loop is CASSWAEGTGVDYGYTF. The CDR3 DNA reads TGTGCCAGCAGCTGGGCCGAGGGTACAGGGGTCGACTATGGCTACACCTTC.

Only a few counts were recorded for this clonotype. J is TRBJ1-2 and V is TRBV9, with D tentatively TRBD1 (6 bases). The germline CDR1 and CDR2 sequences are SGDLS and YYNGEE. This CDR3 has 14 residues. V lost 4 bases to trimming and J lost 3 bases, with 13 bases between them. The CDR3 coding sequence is TGTGCCAGCAGCCCCCGGACAGTTTACTATGGCTACACCTTC. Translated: CASSPRTVYYGYTF.

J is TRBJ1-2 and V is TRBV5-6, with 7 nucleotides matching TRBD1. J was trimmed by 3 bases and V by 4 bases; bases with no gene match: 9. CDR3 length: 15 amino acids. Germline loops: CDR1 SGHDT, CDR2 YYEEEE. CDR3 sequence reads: CASSTIDRADYGYTF. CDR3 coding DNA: TGTGCCAGCAGCACCATTGACAGGGCTGACTATGGCTACACCTTC.

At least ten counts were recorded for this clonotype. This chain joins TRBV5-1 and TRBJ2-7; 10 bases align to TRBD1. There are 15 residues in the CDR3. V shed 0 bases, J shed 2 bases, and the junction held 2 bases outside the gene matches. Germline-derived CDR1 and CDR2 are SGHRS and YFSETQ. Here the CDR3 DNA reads TGCGCCAGCAGCTTGGCCGGACAGGGGGCCTACGAGCAGTACTTC. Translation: CASSLAGQGAYEQYF.

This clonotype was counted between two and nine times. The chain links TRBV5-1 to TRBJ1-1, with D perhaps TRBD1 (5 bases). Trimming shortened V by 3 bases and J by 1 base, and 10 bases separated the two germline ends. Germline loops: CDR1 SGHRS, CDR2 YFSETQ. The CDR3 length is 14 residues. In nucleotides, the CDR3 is TGCGCCAGCAGCTATGCGAGGGGGAACACTGAAGCTTTCTTT. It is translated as CASSYARGNTEAFF.

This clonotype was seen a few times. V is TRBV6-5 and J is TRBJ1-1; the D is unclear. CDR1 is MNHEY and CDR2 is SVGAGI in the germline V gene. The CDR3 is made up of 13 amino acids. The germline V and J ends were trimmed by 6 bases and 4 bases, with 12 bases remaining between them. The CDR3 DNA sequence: TGTGCCAGCAGAAGGACCCGGGGCACTGAAGCTTTCTTT. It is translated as CASRRTRGTEAFF.

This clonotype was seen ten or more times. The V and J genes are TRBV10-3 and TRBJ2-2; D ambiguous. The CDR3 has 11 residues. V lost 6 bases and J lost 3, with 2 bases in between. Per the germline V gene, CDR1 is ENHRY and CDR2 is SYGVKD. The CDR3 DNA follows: TGTGCCATCAGGGACACCGGGGAGCTGTTTTTT. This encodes CAIRDTGELFF.

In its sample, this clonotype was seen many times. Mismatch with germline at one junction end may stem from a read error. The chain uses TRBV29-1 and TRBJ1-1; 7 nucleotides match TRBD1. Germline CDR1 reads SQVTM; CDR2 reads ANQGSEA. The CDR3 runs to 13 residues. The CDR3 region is CSIDSGQGAEAFF. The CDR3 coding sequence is TGCAGCATTGACTCGGGCCAGGGGGCTGAAGCTTTCTTT.

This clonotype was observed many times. CDR3 protein: CASSPVALHYGYTF. The CDR3 region has the DNA TGTGCCAGCAGTCCCGTTGCCCTCCACTATGGCTACACCTTC. V and J are TRBV28 and TRBJ1-2, with D unresolved. In germline, CDR1 is MDHEN, CDR2 SYDVKM. V dropped 5 bases and J dropped 3 bases, with 13 bases sitting between them. The CDR3 length is 14 residues.

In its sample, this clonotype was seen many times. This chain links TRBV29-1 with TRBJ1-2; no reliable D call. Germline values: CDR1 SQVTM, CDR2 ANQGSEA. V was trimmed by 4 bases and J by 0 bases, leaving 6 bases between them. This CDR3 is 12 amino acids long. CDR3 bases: TGCAGCGTTGCCGTGGCTAACTATGGCTACACCTTC. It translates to CSVAVANYGYTF.

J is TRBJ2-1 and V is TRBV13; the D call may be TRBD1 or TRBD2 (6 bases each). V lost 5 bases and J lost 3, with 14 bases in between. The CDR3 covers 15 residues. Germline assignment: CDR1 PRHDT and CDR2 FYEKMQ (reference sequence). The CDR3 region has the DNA TGTGCCAGCAGCCTTGGAGGGGGTCTCTACAATGAGCAGTTCTTC. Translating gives CASSLGGGLYNEQFF.

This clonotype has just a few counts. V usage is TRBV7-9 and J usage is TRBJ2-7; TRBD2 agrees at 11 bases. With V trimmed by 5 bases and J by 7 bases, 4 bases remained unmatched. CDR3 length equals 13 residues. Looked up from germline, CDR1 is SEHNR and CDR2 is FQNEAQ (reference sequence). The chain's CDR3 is CASSALAGGEQYF. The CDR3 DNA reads TGTGCCAGCAGCGCGCTAGCGGGGGGTGAGCAGTACTTC.

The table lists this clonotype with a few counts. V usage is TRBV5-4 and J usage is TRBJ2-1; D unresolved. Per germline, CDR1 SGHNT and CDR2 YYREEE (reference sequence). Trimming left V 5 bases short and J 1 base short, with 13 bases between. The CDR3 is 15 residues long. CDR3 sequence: CASRAGFPSYNEQFF. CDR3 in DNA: TGTGCCAGCAGAGCCGGGTTCCCTTCCTACAATGAGCAGTTCTTC.

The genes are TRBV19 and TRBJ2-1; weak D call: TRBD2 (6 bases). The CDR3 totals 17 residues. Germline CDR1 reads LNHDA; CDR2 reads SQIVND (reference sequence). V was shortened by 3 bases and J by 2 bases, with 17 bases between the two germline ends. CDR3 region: CASSMRSGQPPYNEQFF. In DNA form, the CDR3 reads TGTGCCAGTAGTATGCGAAGCGGGCAGCCTCCCTACAATGAGCAGTTCTTC.

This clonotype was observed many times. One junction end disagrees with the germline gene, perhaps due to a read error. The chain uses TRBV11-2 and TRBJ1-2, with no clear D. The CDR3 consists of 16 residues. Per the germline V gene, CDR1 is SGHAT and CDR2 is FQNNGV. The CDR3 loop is CASSLVLVGSKYGYTF. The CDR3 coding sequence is TGTGCCAGCAGCTTAGTCTTGGTAGGGTCTAAATATGGCTACACCTTC. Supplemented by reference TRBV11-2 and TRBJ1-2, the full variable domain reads EAGVAQSPRYKIIEKRQSVAFWCNPISGHATLYWYQQILGQGPKLLIQFQNNGVVDDSQLPKDRFSAERLKGVDSTLKIQPAKLEDSAVYLCASSLVLVGSKYGYTFGSGTRLTVV.

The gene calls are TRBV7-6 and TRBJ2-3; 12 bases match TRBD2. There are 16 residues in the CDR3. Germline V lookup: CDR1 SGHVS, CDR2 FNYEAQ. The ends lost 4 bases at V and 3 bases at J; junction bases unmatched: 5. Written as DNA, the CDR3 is TGTGCCAGCAGCTCCCTCGGACTAGCGGGAACAGATACGCAGTATTTT. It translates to CASSSLGLAGTDTQYF.

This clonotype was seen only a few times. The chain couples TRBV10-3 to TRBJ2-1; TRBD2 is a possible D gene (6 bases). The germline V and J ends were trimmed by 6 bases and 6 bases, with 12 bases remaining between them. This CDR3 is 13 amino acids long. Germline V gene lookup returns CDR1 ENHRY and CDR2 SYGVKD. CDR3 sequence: CAIRFGSGNEQFF. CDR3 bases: TGTGCCATCAGGTTCGGGAGCGGCAATGAGCAGTTCTTC.

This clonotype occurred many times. The CDR3 DNA reads as TGCAGTGCTAGAGATCGGCTAGCGGGACCCTACGAGCAGTACTTC. Its translation: CSARDRLAGPYEQYF. This sequence joins TRBV20-1 and TRBJ2-7, with 9 bases lining up with TRBD2. The CDR3 covers 15 residues. Per the germline V gene, CDR1 is DFQATT and CDR2 is SNEGSKA (reference sequence). Germline trimming cut 0 bases from V and 2 bases from J; bases unmatched to any gene: 5.

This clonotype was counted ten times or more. The chain's CDR3 is CASSSLAGAPNEQFF. The DNA for the CDR3 is TGTGCCAGCAGCTCACTAGCGGGAGCCCCGAATGAGCAGTTCTTC. The chain joins TRBV7-9 to TRBJ2-1, with 11 bases identical to TRBD2. In germline, CDR1 is SEHNR, CDR2 FQNEAQ (reference sequence). The CDR3 runs to 15 residues. The J segment lost 7 bases and the V segment lost 4 bases, leaving 6 bases of the junction unmatched.

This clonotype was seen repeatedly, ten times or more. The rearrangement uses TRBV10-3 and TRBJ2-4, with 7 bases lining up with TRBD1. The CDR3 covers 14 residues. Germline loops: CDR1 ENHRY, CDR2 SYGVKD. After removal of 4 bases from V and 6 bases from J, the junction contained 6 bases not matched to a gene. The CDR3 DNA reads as TGTGCCATCAGTGGGGACAGCAGGGGAAACATTCAGTACTTC. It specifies CAISGDSRGNIQYF.

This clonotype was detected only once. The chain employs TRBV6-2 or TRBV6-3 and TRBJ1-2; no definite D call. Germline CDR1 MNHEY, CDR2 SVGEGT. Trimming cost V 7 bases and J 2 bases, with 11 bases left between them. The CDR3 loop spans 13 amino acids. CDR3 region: CASNPPGNYGYTF. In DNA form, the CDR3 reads TGTGCCAGCAATCCGCCGGGGAACTATGGCTACACCTTC.

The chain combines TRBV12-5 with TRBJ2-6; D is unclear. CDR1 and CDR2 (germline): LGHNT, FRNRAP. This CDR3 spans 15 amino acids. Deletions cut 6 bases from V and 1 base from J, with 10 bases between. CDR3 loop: CASGAGRSGANVLTF. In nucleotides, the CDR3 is TGTGCTAGTGGCGCCGGACGGTCTGGGGCCAACGTCCTGACTTTC. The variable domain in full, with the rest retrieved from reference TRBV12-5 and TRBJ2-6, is DARVTQTPRHKVTEMGQEVTMRCQPILGHNTVFWYRQTMMQGLELLAYFRNRAPLDDSGMPKDRFSAEMPDATLATLKIQPSEPRDSAVYFCASGAGRSGANVLTFGAGSRLTVL.

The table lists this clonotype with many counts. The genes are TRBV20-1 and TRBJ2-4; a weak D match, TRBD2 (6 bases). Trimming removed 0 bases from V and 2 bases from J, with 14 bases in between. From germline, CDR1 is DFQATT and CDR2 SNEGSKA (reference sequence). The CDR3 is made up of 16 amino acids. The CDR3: CSARDYSGASKNIQYF. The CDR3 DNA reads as TGCAGTGCTAGAGATTATAGCGGAGCATCCAAAAACATTCAGTACTTC.

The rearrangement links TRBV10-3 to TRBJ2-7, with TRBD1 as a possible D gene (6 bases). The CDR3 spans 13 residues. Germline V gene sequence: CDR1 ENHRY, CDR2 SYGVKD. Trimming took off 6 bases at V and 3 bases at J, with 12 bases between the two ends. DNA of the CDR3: TGTGCCATCAGGCTGACAGGCTACTACGAGCAGTACTTC. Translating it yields CAIRLTGYYEQYF.

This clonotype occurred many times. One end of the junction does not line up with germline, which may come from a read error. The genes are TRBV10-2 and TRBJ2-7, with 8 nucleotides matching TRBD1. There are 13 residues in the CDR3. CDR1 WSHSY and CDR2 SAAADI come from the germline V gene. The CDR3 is CASSESWGTGRHF. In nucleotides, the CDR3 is TGCGCCAGCAGTGAGTCGTGGGGGACAGGTAGGCACTTC.

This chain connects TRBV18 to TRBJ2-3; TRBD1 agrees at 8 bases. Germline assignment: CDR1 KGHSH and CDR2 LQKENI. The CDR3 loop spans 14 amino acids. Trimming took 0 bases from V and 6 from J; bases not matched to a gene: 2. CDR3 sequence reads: CASSPPDRVDTQYF. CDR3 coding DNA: TGTGCCAGCTCACCACCGGACAGGGTTGATACGCAGTATTTT.

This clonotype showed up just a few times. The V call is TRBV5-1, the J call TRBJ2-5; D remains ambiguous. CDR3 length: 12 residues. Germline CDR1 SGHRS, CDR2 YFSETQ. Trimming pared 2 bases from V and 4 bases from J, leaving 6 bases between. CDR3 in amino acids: CASSFGRETQYF. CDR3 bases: TGCGCCAGCAGCTTTGGAAGAGAGACCCAGTACTTC.